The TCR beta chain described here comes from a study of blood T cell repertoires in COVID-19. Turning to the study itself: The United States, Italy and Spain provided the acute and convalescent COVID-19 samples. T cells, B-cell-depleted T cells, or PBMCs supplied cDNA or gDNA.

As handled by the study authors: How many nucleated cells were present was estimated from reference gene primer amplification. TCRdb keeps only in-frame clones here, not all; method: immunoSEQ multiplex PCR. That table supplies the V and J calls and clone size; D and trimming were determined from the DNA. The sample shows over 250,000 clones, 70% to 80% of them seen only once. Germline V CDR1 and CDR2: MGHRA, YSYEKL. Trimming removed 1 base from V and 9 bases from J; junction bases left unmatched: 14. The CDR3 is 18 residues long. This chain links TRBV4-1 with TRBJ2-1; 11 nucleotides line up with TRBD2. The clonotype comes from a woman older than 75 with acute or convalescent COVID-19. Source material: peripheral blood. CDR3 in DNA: TGCGCCAGCAGCCAAGCTTTTTTAGCGGGAGGGGCGTCCGGTGAGCAGTTCTTC. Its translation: CASSQAFLAGGASGEQFF.